Each of the 22 T cell receptor beta chains below was sequenced from the same sample in a study of cytomegalovirus exposure and HLA in healthy donors. 60 Vbeta and 13 Jbeta primers were used in PCR. Sequencing used immunoSEQ multiplex PCR; TCRdb keeps in-frame clones, though not all of them. The sample holds fewer than 200,000 clones; around four fifths are singletons and the top ten take under 2%. Material: PBMCs. The source of these receptors is a woman between 18 and 29 years old in good health and CMV-seronegative.

This chain uses TRBV4-1 with TRBJ2-2; perhaps TRBD1 as D (6 bases). Germline-derived CDR1 and CDR2 are MGHRA and YSYEKL. The CDR3 is 16 amino acids. V lost 3 bases and J lost 7, with 18 bases in between. The CDR3 reads CASSHPTGDYSGELFF. The CDR3 DNA sequence: TGCGCCAGCAGCCACCCGACAGGTGATTACAGCGGGGAGCTGTTTTTT.

This rearrangement joins TRBV11-2 to TRBJ2-2; TRBD2 aligns across 11 bases. The CDR3 totals 19 residues. Trimming removed 2 bases from V and 5 bases from J; junction bases left unmatched: 13. Germline loops: CDR1 SGHAT, CDR2 FQNNGV. DNA for the CDR3: TGTGCCAGCAGCTTAAGACTTAGCGGGAGGGCCTGGAGGACCGGGGAGCTGTTTTTT. Residues: CASSLRLSGRAWRTGELFF.

This clone was seen once. The V gene is TRBV9, the J gene TRBJ1-4, with TRBD1 matching over 9 bases. The CDR3 contains 15 residues. The germline V gene has CDR1 SGDLS and CDR2 YYNGEE. V shed 4 bases, J shed 11 bases, and the junction held 12 bases outside the gene matches. The CDR3 DNA sequence: TGTGCCAGCAGCACGGGGGACAGGGACTTTGGGAAACTGTTTTTT. Residues: CASSTGDRDFGKLFF. Complete variable domain (other parts from reference TRBV9 and TRBJ1-4): DSGVTQTPKHLITATGQRVTLRCSPRSGDLSVYWYQQSLDQGLQFLIQYYNGEERAKGNILERFSAQQFPDLHSELNLSSLELGDSALYFCASSTGDRDFGKLFFGSGTQLSVL.

The gene calls are TRBV19 and TRBJ2-7; 11 bases match TRBD1. Germline CDR1 and CDR2: LNHDA and SQIVND (reference sequence). Unmatched junction bases numbered 9, after V lost 5 bases and J lost 3 bases. There are 16 residues in the CDR3. CDR3 protein: CASSPYGTGGNYEQYF. In DNA form, the CDR3 reads TGTGCCAGTAGTCCCTACGGGACAGGGGGGAACTACGAGCAGTACTTC. The full variable domain, in which reference TRBV19 and TRBJ2-7 provide the parts outside the CDR3, is DGGITQSPKYLFRKEGQNVTLSCEQNLNHDAMYWYRQDPGQGLRLIYYSQIVNDFQKGDIAEGYSVSREKKESFPLTVTSAQKNPTAFYLCASSPYGTGGNYEQYFGPGTRLTVT.

The sample holds a few counts of this clone. V usage is TRBV5-1 and J usage is TRBJ1-1; D ambiguous. CDR3 length equals 13 residues. Germline V gives CDR1 SGHRS, CDR2 YFSETQ. Trimming took 1 base from V and 0 from J, leaving 4 bases between them. The CDR3 reads CASSLSVNTEAFF. CDR3 sequence (DNA): TGCGCCAGCAGCTTGTCGGTGAACACTGAAGCTTTCTTT.

This chain connects TRBV5-1 to TRBJ2-2, with D tentatively TRBD1 (6 bases). The CDR3 covers 15 residues. Germline CDR1 and CDR2: SGHRS and YFSETQ. The V and J ends lost 4 bases and 4 bases respectively, with 14 bases between them. CDR3 bases: TGCGCCAGCAGCCATGGACAGCCCGCCACCGGGGAGCTGTTTTTT. This sequence encodes CASSHGQPATGELFF.

V gene TRBV19 combines with J gene TRBJ1-5; 10 nucleotides match TRBD1. V lost 3 bases and J lost 9; bases outside the gene matches: 8. Germline CDR1 LNHDA, CDR2 SQIVND (reference sequence). The CDR3 covers 15 residues. CDR3 protein: CASSIGDRGLGPQHF. CDR3 nucleotides: TGTGCCAGTAGTATCGGAGACAGGGGGCTCGGGCCCCAGCATTTT.

The genes are TRBV5-1 and TRBJ2-1; perhaps TRBD1 as D (5 bases). V was cut by 0 bases and J by 7 bases, with 5 bases left in between. In germline, CDR1 is SGHRS, CDR2 YFSETQ. This CDR3 is built from 12 residues. CDR3 loop: CASSLAGNEQFF. DNA for the CDR3: TGCGCCAGCAGCTTGGCAGGGAATGAGCAGTTCTTC.

The gene calls are TRBV6-1 and TRBJ2-7; perhaps TRBD1 as D (6 bases). The CDR3 length is 15 residues. V lost 6 bases and J lost 1, with 16 bases in between. Germline assignment: CDR1 MNHNS and CDR2 SASEGT. CDR3 sequence reads: CASREPGASSYEQYF. The CDR3 coding sequence is TGTGCCAGCAGAGAACCAGGGGCGAGTTCCTACGAGCAGTACTTC.

This clone was picked up many times. Other DNA sequences in this sample translate to the same CDR3. The V call is TRBV30, the J call TRBJ2-7, with D maybe TRBD2 (5 bases). Germline V lookup: CDR1 GTSNPN, CDR2 SVGIG (reference sequence). Trimming stripped 5 bases from V and 2 bases from J, with 13 bases between. There are 13 residues in the CDR3. CDR3 in DNA: TGTGCCTGGGGTCAAGCCGGGACCTACGAGCAGTACTTC. Translating gives CAWGQAGTYEQYF.

V and J are TRBV7-9 and TRBJ1-4, with 9 bases matching TRBD1. J was trimmed by 8 bases and V by 1 base; bases with no gene match: 8. Germline V gene data show CDR1 as SEHNR and CDR2 as FQNEAQ (reference sequence). This CDR3 has 16 amino acids. CDR3 nucleotide sequence: TGTGCCAGCAGCTTAGGCGGTGGGACAGGGACCGAAAAACTGTTTTTT. The encoded protein is CASSLGGGTGTEKLFF.

J is TRBJ2-7 and V is TRBV5-4; possible D gene TRBD2, 5 bases. Germline CDR1 is SGHNT and CDR2 is YYREEE (reference sequence). The CDR3 has 15 residues. Trimming shortened V by 0 bases and J by 3 bases, and 13 bases separated the two germline ends. CDR3 protein: CASSLEAGSYYEQYF. CDR3 sequence (DNA): TGTGCCAGCAGCTTGGAGGCGGGTTCCTACTACGAGCAGTACTTC.

The J gene is TRBJ2-7, the V gene TRBV28; the D gene is possibly TRBD2 (6 bases). The germline V gene has CDR1 MDHEN and CDR2 SYDVKM. The germline V and J ends were trimmed by 3 bases and 5 bases, with 11 bases remaining between them. This CDR3 has 13 residues. CDR3 amino acids: CASSFGEVNEQYF. The CDR3 region has the DNA TGTGCCAGCAGTTTCGGGGAGGTCAACGAGCAGTACTTC.

The chain couples TRBV28 to TRBJ2-2; tentative D call: TRBD1 (6 bases). The V end lost 6 bases, the J end lost 0 bases, and 11 bases lay between the germline ends. From germline, CDR1 is MDHEN and CDR2 SYDVKM. CDR3 length: 15 residues. The CDR3 sequence is CASRPTGPNTGELFF. CDR3 in DNA: TGTGCCAGCAGACCAACAGGGCCGAACACCGGGGAGCTGTTTTTT.

This chain links TRBV5-4 with TRBJ2-7; D is perhaps TRBD1 (5 bases). The V gene lost 4 bases and the J gene lost 3 bases, with 17 bases spanning the gap. The CDR3 has 15 amino acids. CDR1 is SGHNT and CDR2 is YYREEE in the germline V gene (reference sequence). The CDR3 nucleotides are TGTGCCAGCAGCCCCGAACGGAACAGGCACTACGAGCAGTACTTC. Translating gives CASSPERNRHYEQYF.

The table lists this clone with a count of one. One end of the junction is discordant with germline, which a read error may explain. V is TRBV10-3 and J is TRBJ1-2; 9 bases are shared with TRBD1. This CDR3 contains 13 residues. The germline V gene encodes CDR1 ENHRY and CDR2 SYGVKD. The CDR3 DNA reads as TGTGCCGTCAGACCGGGACAGGGAGGGGGCTACACCTTC. Protein sequence: CAVRPGQGGGYTF.

V usage is TRBV10-3 and J usage is TRBJ2-3; 10 nucleotides align to TRBD2. This CDR3 comprises 15 residues. Looked up from germline, CDR1 is ENHRY and CDR2 is SYGVKD. Unmatched junction bases numbered 2, after V lost 3 bases and J lost 2 bases. Written as DNA, the CDR3 is TGTGCCATCAGTGACCTAGCGGGGGTCACAGATACGCAGTATTTT. Amino acids: CAISDLAGVTDTQYF.

The chain joins TRBV18 to TRBJ1-2, with 7 bases lining up with TRBD1. This CDR3 is built from 17 residues. The germline V gene encodes CDR1 KGHSH and CDR2 LQKENI. With 8 bases clipped from V and 4 bases from J, the junction kept 19 bases outside the gene matches. The DNA for the CDR3 is TGTGCCAGCGGTACTCGACAGGGAGCCCGTCTAGGCTATGGCTACACCTTC. As protein: CASGTRQGARLGYGYTF.

The chain has TRBV28 and TRBJ2-1, with D perhaps matching TRBD2 (6 bases). This CDR3 has 14 residues. Trimming stripped 8 bases from V and 2 bases from J, with 13 bases between. Per germline, CDR1 MDHEN and CDR2 SYDVKM. In DNA, the CDR3 is TGTGCCAGCCATGGAGGGCTAGCCTACAATGAGCAGTTCTTC. It specifies CASHGGLAYNEQFF.

The chain links TRBV15 to TRBJ2-7, with 8 positions matching TRBD1. Germline values: CDR1 LNHNV, CDR2 YYDKDF (reference sequence). Trimming at V came to 3 bases and at J to 0 bases, leaving 7 bases not matched to a gene. CDR3 length equals 16 residues. The chain's CDR3 is CATSRGGTGGSYEQYF. CDR3 sequence (DNA): TGTGCCACCAGCAGGGGAGGTACAGGGGGCTCCTACGAGCAGTACTTC. The full variable domain, its missing parts supplied by reference TRBV15 and TRBJ2-7, is DAMVIQNPRYQVTQFGKPVTLSCSQTLNHNVMYWYQQKSSQAPKLLFHYYDKDFNNEADTPDNFQSRRPNTSFCFLDIRSPGLGDTAMYLCATSRGGTGGSYEQYFGPGTRLTVT.

The chain uses TRBV11-2 and TRBJ1-3; D gene uncertain. V was shortened by 8 bases and J by 2 bases, with 16 bases between the two germline ends. This CDR3 is built from 15 residues. CDR1 and CDR2 from the germline V gene are SGHAT and FQNNGV. DNA for the CDR3: TGTGCCAGCTCCCCCCCCGGCGGGCCTGGAAACACCATATATTTT. The encoded protein is CASSPPGGPGNTIYF.

The chain has TRBV15 and TRBJ2-6; D is undetermined. Trimming stripped 1 base from V and 0 bases from J, with 4 bases between. This CDR3 has 15 residues. CDR1 is LNHNV and CDR2 is YYDKDF in the germline V gene (reference sequence). The CDR3 sequence: CATSRAGSGANVLTF. CDR3 in DNA: TGTGCCACCAGCAGAGCGGGCTCTGGGGCCAACGTCCTGACTTTC.